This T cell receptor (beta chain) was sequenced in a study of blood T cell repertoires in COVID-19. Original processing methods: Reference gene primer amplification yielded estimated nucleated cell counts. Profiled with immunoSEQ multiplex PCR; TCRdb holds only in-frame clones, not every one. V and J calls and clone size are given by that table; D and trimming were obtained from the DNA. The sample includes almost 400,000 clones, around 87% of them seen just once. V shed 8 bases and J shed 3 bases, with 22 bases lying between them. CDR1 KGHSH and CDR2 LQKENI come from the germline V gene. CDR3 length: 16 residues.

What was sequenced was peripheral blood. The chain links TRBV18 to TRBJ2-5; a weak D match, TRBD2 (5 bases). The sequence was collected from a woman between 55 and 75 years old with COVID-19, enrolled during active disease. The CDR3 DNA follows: TGTGCCAGCCCAATAGGCCTCTGGGGAGTGGAAGAGACCCAGTACTTC. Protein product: CASPIGLWGVEETQYF. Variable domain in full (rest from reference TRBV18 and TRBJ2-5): NAGVMQNPRHLVRRRGQEARLRCSPMKGHSHVYWYRQLPEEGLKFMVYLQKENIIDESGMPKERFSAEFPKEGPSILRIQQVVRGDSAAYFCASPIGLWGVEETQYFGPGTRLLVL.